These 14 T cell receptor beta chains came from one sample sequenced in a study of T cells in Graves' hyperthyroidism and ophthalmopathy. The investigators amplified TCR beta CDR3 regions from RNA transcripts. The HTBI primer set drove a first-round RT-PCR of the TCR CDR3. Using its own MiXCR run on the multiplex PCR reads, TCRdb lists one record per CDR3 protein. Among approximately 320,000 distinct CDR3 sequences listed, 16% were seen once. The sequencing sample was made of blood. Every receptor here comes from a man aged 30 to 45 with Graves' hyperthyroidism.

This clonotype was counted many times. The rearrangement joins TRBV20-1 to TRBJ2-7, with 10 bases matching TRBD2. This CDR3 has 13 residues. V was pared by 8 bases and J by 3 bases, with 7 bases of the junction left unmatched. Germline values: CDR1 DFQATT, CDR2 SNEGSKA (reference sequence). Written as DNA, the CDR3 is TGCAGTATACGGACTAGCGGACTCTACGAGCAGTACTTC. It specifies CSIRTSGLYEQYF.

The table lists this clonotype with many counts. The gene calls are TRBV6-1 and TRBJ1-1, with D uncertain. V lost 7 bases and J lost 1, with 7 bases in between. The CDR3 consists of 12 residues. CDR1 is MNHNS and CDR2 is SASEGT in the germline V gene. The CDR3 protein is CASTDTNTEAFF. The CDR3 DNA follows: TGTGCCAGCACTGATACGAACACTGAAGCTTTCTTT.

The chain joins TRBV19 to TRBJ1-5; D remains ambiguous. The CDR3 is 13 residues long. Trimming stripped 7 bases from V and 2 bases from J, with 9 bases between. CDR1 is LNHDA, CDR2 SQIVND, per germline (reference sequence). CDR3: CASKMGGNQPQHF. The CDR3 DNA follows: TGTGCCAGTAAGATGGGTGGCAATCAGCCCCAGCATTTT.

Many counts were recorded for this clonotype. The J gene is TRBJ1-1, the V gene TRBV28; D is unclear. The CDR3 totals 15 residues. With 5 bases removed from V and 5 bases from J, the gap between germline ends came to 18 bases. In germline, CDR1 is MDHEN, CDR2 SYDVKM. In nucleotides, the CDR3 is TGTGCCAGCAGTCCATTGGGTAGGAGAGGGACTGAAGCTTTCTTT. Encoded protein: CASSPLGRRGTEAFF.

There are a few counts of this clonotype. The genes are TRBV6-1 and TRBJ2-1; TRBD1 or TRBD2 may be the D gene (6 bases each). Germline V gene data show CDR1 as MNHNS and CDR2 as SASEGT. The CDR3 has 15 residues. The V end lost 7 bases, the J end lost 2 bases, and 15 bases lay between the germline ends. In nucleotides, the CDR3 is TGTGCCAGCAATGCCGAGGGGGGTCCCTACAATGAGCAGTTCTTC. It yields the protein CASNAEGGPYNEQFF.

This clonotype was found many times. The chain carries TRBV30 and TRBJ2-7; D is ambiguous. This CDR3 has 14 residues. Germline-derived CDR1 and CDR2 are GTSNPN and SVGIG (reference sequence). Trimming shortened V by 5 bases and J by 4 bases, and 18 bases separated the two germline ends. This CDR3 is CAWAPAPGEYEQYF. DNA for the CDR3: TGTGCCTGGGCCCCGGCCCCAGGCGAATACGAGCAGTACTTC.

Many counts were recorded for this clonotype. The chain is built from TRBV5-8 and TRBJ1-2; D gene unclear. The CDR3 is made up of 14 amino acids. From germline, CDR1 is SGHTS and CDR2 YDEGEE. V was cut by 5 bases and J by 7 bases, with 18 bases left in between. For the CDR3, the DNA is TGTGCCAGCAGTAGAACAATGACGGGATTTGGCTACACCTTC. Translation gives CASSRTMTGFGYTF.

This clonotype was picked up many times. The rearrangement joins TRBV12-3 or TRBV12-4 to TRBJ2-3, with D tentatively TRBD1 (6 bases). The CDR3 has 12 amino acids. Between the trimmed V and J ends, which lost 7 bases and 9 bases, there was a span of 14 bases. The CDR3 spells CASKGDDHTQYF. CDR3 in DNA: TGTGCCAGCAAGGGGGATGACCACACGCAGTATTTT.

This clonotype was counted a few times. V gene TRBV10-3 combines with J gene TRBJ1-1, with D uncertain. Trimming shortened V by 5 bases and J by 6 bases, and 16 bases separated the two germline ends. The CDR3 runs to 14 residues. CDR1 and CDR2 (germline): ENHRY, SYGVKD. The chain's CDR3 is CAISSIGSSSEAFF. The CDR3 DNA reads TGTGCCATCAGTTCAATAGGGTCGAGCTCTGAAGCTTTCTTT.

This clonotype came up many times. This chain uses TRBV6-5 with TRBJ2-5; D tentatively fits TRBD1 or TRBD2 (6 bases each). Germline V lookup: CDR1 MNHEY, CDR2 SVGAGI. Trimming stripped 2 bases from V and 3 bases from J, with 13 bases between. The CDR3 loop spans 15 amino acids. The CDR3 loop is CASSYRGAGEETQYF. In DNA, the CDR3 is TGTGCCAGCAGTTACAGGGGGGCAGGGGAAGAGACCCAGTACTTC.

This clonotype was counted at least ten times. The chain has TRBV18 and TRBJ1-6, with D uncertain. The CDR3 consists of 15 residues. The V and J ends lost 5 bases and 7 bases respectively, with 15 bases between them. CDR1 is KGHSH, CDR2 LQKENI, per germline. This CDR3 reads CASSSEQVVNSPLHF. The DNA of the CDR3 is TGTGCCAGCTCAAGTGAGCAGGTCGTCAATTCACCCCTCCACTTT.

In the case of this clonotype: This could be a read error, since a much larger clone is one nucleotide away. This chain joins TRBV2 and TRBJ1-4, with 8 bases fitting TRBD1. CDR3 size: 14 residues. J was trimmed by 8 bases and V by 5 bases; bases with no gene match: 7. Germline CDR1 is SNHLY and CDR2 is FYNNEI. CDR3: CASSKTGVGEKLFF. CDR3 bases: TGTGCCAGCAGTAAGACAGGGGTTGGGGAAAAACTGTTTTTT.

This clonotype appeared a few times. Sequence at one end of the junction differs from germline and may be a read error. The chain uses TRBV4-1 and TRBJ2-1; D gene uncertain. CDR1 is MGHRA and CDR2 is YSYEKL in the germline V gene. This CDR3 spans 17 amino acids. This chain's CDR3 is CASSQDLGQSSYNEQSF. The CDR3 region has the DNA TGCGCCAGCAGCCAAGATCTTGGGCAGTCGTCCTACAATGAGCAGTCCTTC.

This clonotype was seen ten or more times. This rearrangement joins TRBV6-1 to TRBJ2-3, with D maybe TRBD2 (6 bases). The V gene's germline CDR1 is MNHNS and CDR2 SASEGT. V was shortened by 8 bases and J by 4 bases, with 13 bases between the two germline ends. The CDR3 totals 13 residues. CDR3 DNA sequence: TGTGCCAGCGATCGGGGGAGAGCAGATACGCAGTATTTT. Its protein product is CASDRGRADTQYF.